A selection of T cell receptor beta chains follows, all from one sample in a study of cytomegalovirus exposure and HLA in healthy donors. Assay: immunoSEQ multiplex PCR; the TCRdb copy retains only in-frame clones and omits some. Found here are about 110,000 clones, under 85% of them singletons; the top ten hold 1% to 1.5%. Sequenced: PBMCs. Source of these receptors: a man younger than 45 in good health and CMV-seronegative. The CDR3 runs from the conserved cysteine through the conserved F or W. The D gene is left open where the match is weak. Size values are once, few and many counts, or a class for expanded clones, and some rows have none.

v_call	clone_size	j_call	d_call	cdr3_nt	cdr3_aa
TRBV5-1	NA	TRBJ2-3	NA	TGCGCCAGCAGCTTCGCAGGGTTCGGGACGCAGTATTTT	CASSFAGFGTQYF
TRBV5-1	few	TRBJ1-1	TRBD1	TGCGCCAGCAGCCCGGACAGGGTCGTCGGCACTGAAGCTTTCTTT	CASSPDRVVGTEAFF
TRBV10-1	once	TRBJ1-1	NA	TGCGCCAGCAGAGAGACATCGAACACTGAAGCTTTCTTT	CASRETSNTEAFF
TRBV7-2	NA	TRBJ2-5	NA	TGTGCCAGCAGCTTAGTAATTAGCCAAGAGACCCAGTACTTC	CASSLVISQETQYF
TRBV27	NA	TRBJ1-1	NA	TGTGCCAGCAGTTTAAGTCCAGGGTTTAGCACTGAAGCTTTCTTT	CASSLSPGFSTEAFF
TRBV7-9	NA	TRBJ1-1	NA	TGTGCCAGCAGCCCCGTCGGGGGGGAGCATGACACTGAAGCTTTCTTT	CASSPVGGEHDTEAFF
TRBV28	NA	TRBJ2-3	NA	TGTGCCAGCAGTTTAGACCGCAGGGCTGATGTTAGGACAGATACGCAGTATTTT	CASSLDRRADVRTDTQYF
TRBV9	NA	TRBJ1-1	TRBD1	TGTGCCAGCAGCGTAGATCCGGGACAGGGACCTGAAGCTTTCTTT	CASSVDPGQGPEAFF
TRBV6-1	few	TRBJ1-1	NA	TGTGCCAGCAGGAAGACACAGAACACTGAAGCTTTCTTT	CASRKTQNTEAFF
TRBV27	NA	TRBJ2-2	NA	TGTGCCAGCAGTGAGGAGACCGGGGAGCTGTTTTTT	CASSEETGELFF
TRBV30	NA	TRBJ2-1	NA	TGTGCCTGGAGGAGAGGCGGCAATGAGCAGTTCTTC	CAWRRGGNEQFF
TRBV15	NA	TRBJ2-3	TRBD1	TGTGCCACCAGCATAGTGGGACAGACCACAGATACGCAGTATTTT	CATSIVGQTTDTQYF
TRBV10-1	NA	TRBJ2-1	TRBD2	TGCGCCAGCAGTGACCGTCGACTAGCGGGGGGGCAATACAATGAGCAGTTCTTC	CASSDRRLAGGQYNEQFF
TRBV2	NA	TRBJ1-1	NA	TGTGCCAGCAGTGAGCAACAGAACACTGAAGCTTTCTTT	CASSEQQNTEAFF
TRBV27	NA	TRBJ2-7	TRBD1	TGTGCCAGCAGTCCGCGACGGACAGGGGGCTACGAGCAGTACTTC	CASSPRRTGGYEQYF
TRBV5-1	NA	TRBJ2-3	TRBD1	TGCGCCAGCAGCGTTGGACAGGGGGTTGGAGATACGCAGTATTTT	CASSVGQGVGDTQYF
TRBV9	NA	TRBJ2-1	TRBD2	TGTGCCAGCAGCGTAGCATTACTAGCGGGAGACAATGAGCAGTTCTTC	CASSVALLAGDNEQFF
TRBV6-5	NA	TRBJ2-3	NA	TGTGCCAGCACTAGCTCGGCAGATACGCAGTATTTT	CASTSSADTQYF
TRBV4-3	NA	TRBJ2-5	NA	TGCGCCAGCAGCCAAATCCTCAAGGGGGAGACCCAGTACTTC	CASSQILKGETQYF
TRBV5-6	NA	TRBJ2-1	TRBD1	TGTGCCAGCAGCTTGGATCGTAGGACAGGGGTTGCCCATGAGCAGTTCTTC	CASSLDRRTGVAHEQFF
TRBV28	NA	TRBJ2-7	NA	TGTGCCAGCAGTTTTGGCAGGGCGTACGAGCAGTACTTC	CASSFGRAYEQYF
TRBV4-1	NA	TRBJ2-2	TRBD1	TGCGCCAGCAGCCAAGGGGGCGCCAGGGGGAGCACCGGGGAGCTGTTTTTT	CASSQGGARGSTGELFF
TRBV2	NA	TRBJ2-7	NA	TGTGCCAGCACCCCTGCCTACGAGCAGTACTTC	CASTPAYEQYF
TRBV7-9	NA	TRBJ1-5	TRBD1	TGTGCCAGCAGCCGACAGGGGGCAGGTCAGCCCCAGCATTTT	CASSRQGAGQPQHF
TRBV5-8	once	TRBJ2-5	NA	TGTGCCAGCAGCTTGAACAGCCAAGAGACCCAGTACTTC	CASSLNSQETQYF
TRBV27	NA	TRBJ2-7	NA	TGTGCCAGCAGTCCGTACAGGACCTACGAGCAGTACTTC	CASSPYRTYEQYF
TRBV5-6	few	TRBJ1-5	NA	TGTGCCAGCAGCGGACGGACAGATTATCAGCCCCAGCATTTT	CASSGRTDYQPQHF
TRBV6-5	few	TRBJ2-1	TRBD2	TGTGCCAGCAGACCGGGACTAGAGTATCGTGAGCAGTTCTTC	CASRPGLEYREQFF
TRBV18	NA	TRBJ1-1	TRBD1	TGTGCCAGCTCACCCGGACAGGGAATGGAAGCTTTCTTT	CASSPGQGMEAFF
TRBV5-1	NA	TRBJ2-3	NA	TGCGCCAGCAGCCCCCTCGGGACACCTAACACAGATACGCAGTATTTT	CASSPLGTPNTDTQYF
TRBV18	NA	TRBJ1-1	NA	TGTGCCAGCTCACCAACCAGAAGCACTGAAGCTTTCTTT	CASSPTRSTEAFF
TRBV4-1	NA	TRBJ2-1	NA	TGCGCCAGCAGCCAAGGGGTTAGCGGAAGCTCCTACAATGAGCAGTTCTTC	CASSQGVSGSSYNEQFF
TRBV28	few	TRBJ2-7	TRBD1	TGTGCCAGCATAAGACAGGGCGACTACGAGCAGTACTTC	CASIRQGDYEQYF
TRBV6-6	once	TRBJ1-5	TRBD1	TGTGCCAGCAGTTCCGGGGACAGGTCCAATCAGCCCCAGCATTTT	CASSSGDRSNQPQHF
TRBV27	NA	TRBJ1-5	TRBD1	TGTGCCAGTTCCAAGACCGGGACAGCTAGCAATCAGCCCCAGCATTTT	CASSKTGTASNQPQHF
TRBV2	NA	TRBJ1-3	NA	TGTGCCAGCGGTCAGGGCTCTGGAAACACCATATATTTT	CASGQGSGNTIYF
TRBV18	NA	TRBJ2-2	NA	TGTGCCAGCTCGGGCGGAGGGAAGAACACCGGGGAGCTGTTTTTT	CASSGGGKNTGELFF
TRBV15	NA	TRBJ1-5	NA	TGTGCCACCAGCAGAGGGGACACGTCTCAGCCCCAGCATTTT	CATSRGDTSQPQHF
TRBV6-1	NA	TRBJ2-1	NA	TGTGCCAGCAGCCCCTCGAAGAAGGTCGCGGAGACGGAGTTCTTC	CASSPSKKVAETEFF
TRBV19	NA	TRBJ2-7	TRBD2	TGTGCCAGTAGTATAGAGTTGCTAGCGGGTGAGCAGTACTTC	CASSIELLAGEQYF
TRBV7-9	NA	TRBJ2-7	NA	TGTGCCAGCAGCTTAGCGTGGGGGGGCGGGGGCCACTACGAGCAGTACTTC	CASSLAWGGGGHYEQYF
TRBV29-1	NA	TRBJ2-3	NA	TGCAGCGGGGGGGGTGATACAGGGTGGGAAGATACGCAGTATTTT	CSGGGDTGWEDTQYF
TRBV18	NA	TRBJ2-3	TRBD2	TGTGCCAGCTCACCCAGCGGGGGGCTGGGAGATACGCAGTATTTT	CASSPSGGLGDTQYF